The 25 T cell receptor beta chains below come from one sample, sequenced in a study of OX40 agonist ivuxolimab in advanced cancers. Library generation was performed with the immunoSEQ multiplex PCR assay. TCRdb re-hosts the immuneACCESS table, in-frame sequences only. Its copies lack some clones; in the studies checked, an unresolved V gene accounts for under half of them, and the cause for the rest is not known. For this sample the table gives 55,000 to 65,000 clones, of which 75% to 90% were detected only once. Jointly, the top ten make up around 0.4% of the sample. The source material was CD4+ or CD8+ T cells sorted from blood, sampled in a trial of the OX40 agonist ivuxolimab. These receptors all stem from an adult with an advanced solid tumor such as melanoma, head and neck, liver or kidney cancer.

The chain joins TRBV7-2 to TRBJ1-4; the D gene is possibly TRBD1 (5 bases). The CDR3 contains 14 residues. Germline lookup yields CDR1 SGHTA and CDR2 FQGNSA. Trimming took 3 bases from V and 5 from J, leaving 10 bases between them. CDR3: CASSLGPRNEKLFF. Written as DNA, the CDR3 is TGTGCCAGCAGCTTGGGACCAAGAAATGAAAAACTGTTTTTT.

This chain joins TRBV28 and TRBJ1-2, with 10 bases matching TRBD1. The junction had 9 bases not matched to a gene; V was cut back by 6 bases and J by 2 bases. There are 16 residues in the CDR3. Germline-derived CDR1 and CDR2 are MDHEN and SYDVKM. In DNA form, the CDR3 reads TGTGCCAGCAGCACCCCCGGGGGACAGGGGAACTATGGCTACACCTTC. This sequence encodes CASSTPGGQGNYGYTF.

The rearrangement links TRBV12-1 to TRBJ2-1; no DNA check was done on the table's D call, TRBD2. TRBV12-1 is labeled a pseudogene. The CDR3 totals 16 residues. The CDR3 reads CASSSRAGGPCNEQFF. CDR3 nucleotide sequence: TGTGCCAGCAGTTCGAGGGCGGGAGGGCCTTGCAATGAGCAGTTCTTC.

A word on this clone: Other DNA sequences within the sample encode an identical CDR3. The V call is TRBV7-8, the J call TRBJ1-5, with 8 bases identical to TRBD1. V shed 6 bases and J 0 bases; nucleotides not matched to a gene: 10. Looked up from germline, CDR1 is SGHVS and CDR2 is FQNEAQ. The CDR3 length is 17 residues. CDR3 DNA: TGTGCCAGCAGTTCAAGGCAGGGGGCTAATAGCAATCAGCCCCAGCATTTT. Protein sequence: CASSSRQGANSNQPQHF.

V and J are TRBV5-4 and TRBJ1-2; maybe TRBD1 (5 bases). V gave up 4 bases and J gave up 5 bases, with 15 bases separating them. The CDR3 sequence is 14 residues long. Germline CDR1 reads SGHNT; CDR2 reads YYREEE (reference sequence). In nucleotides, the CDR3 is TGTGCCAGCAGCGACAGACTAAATGGGTATGGCTACACCTTC. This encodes CASSDRLNGYGYTF.

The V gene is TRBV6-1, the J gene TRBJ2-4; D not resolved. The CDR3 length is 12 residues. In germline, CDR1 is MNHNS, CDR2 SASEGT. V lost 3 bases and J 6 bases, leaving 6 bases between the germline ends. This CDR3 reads CASSERRNIQYF. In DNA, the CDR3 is TGTGCCAGCAGTGAGAGGAGAAACATTCAGTACTTC.

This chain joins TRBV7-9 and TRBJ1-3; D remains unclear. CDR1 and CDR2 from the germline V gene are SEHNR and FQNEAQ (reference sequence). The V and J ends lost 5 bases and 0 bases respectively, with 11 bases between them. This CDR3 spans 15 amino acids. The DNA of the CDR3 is TGTGCCAGCAGCCCTCGGACGCACTCTGGAAACACCATATATTTT. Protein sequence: CASSPRTHSGNTIYF.

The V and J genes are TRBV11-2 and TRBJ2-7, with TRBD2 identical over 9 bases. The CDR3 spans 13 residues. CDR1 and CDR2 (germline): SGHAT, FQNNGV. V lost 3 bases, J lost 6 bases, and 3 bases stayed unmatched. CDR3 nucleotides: TGTGCCAGCAGCTTCGGGACTAGCTTCGAGCAGTACTTC. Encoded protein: CASSFGTSFEQYF.

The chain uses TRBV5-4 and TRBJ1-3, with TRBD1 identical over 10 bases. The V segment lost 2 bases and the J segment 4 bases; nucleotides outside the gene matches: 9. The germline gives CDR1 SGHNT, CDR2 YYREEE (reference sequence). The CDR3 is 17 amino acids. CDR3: CASSFGGQGIAGNTIYF. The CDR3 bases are TGTGCCAGCAGCTTCGGGGGACAGGGGATTGCCGGAAACACCATATATTTT. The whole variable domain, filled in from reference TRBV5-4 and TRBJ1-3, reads ETGVTQSPTHLIKTRGQQVTLRCSSQSGHNTVSWYQQALGQGPQFIFQYYREEENGRGNFPPRFSGLQFPNYSSELNVNALELDDSALYLCASSFGGQGIAGNTIYFGEGSWLTVV.

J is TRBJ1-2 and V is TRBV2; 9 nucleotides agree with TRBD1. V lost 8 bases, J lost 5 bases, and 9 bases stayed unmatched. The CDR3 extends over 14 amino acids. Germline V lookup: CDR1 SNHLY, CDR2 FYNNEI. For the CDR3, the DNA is TGTGCCAGCGCGGCGGGACAGGGTCTATATGGCTACACCTTC. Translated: CASAAGQGLYGYTF.

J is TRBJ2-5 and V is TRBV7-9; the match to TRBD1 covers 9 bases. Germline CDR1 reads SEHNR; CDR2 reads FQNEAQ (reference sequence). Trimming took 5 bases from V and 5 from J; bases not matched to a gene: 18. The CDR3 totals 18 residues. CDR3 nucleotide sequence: TGTGCCAGCAGCGGAGGTACCGGGACAGGGCCCGCCAGGGAGACCCAGTACTTC. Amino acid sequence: CASSGGTGTGPARETQYF.

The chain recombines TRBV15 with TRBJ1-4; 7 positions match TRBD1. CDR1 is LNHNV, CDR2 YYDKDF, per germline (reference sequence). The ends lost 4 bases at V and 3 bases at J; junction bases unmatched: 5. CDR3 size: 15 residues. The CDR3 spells CATSTRQGSNEKLFF. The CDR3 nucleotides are TGTGCCACCAGCACACGACAGGGTTCTAATGAAAAACTGTTTTTT.

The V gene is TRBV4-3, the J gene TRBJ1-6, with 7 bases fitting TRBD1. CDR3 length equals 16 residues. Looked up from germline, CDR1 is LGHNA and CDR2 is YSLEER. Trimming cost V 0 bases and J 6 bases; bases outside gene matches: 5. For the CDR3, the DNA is TGCGCCAGCAGCCAAGAGAGCGGGACAGCTAATTCACCCCTCCACTTT. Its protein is CASSQESGTANSPLHF.

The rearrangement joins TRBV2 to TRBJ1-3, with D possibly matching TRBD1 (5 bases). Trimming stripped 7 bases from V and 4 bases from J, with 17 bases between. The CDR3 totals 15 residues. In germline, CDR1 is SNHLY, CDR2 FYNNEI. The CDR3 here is CASTDYLGDGNTIYF. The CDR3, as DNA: TGTGCCAGCACCGATTATCTGGGGGACGGAAACACCATATATTTT. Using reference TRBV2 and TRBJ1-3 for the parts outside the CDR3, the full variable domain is EPEVTQTPSHQVTQMGQEVILRCVPISNHLYFYWYRQILGQKVEFLVSFYNNEISEKSEIFDDQFSVERPDGSNFTLKIRSTKLEDSAMYFCASTDYLGDGNTIYFGEGSWLTVV.

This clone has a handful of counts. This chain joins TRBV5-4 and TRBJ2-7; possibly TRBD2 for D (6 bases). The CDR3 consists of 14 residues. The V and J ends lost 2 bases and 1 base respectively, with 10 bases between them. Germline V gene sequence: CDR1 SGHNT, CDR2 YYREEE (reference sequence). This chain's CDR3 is CASSFPGASYEQYF. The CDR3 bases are TGTGCCAGCAGCTTCCCGGGAGCATCCTACGAGCAGTACTTC.

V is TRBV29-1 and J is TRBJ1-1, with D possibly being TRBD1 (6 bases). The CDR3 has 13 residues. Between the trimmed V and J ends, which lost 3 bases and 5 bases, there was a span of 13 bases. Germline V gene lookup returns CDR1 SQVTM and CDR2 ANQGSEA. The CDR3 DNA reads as TGCAGCGTTGATAGGCTCAGGGGAACTGAAGCTTTCTTT. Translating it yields CSVDRLRGTEAFF.

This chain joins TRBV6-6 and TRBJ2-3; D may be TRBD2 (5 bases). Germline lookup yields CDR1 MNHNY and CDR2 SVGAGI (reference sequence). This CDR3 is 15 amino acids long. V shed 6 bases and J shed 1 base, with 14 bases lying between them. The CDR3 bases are TGTGCCAGCAGATCCGCGGAGGTGGGCACAGATACGCAGTATTTT. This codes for CASRSAEVGTDTQYF.

The CDR3 is CASSEDRGRGNTIYF. CDR3 DNA sequence: TGTGCCAGCAGCGAAGACAGGGGGCGAGGAAACACCATATATTTT. The gene calls are TRBV5-6 and TRBJ1-3, with 10 bases identical to TRBD1. Per the germline V gene, CDR1 is SGHDT and CDR2 is YYEEEE. The ends lost 4 bases at V and 4 bases at J; junction bases unmatched: 5. CDR3 length: 15 residues. Full variable domain (remainder filled in from reference TRBV5-6 and TRBJ1-3): DAGVTQSPTHLIKTRGQQVTLRCSPKSGHDTVSWYQQALGQGPQFIFQYYEEEERQRGNFPDRFSGHQFPNYSSELNVNALLLGDSALYLCASSEDRGRGNTIYFGEGSWLTVV.

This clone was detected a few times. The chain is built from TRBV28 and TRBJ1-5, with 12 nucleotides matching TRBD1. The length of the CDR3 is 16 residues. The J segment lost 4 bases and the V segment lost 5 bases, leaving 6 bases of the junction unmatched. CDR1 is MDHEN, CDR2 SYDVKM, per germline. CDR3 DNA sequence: TGTGCCAGCAGTCCGCTGGGACAGGGGGCGAATCAGCCCCAGCATTTT. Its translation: CASSPLGQGANQPQHF. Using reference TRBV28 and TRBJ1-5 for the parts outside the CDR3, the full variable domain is DVKVTQSSRYLVKRTGEKVFLECVQDMDHENMFWYRQDPGLGLRLIYFSYDVKMKEKGDIPEGYSVSREKKERFSLILESASTNQTSMYLCASSPLGQGANQPQHFGDGTRLSIL.

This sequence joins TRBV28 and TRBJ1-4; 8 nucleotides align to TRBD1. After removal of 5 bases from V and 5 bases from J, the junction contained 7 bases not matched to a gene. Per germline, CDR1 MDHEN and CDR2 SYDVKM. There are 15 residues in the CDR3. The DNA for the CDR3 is TGTGCCAGCAGTCCCCGGACAGGGTGGAATGAAAAACTGTTTTTT. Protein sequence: CASSPRTGWNEKLFF.

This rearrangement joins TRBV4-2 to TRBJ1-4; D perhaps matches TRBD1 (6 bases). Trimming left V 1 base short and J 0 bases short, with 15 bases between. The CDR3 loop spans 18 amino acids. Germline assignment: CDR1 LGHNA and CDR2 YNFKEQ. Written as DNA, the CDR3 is TGTGCCAGCAGCCAAGCCGAAGGGGGAGGGACAACTAATGAAAAACTGTTTTTT. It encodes CASSQAEGGGTTNEKLFF.

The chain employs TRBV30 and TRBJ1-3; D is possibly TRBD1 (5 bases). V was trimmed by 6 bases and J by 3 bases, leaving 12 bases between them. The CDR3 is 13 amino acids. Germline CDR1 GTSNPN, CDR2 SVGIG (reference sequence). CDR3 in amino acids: CACSGVSGNTIYF. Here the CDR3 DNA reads TGTGCCTGTTCGGGGGTTAGTGGAAACACCATATATTTT.

For the CDR3, the DNA is TGTGCCTGGATTTCAAAGGGGACAGGGGGCGCGAAGAACATTCAGTACTTC. As protein: CAWISKGTGGAKNIQYF. This chain uses TRBV30 with TRBJ2-4; 12 bases match TRBD1. The CDR3 sequence is 17 residues long. From germline, CDR1 is GTSNPN and CDR2 SVGIG (reference sequence). Germline trimming cut 4 bases from V and 7 bases from J; bases unmatched to any gene: 14.

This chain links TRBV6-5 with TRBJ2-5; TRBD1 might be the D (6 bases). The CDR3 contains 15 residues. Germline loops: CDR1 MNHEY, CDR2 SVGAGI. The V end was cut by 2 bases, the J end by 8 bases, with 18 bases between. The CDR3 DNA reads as TGTGCCAGCAGTTACAAGGGATGGGGGCAAAGAACCCAGTACTTC. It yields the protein CASSYKGWGQRTQYF.

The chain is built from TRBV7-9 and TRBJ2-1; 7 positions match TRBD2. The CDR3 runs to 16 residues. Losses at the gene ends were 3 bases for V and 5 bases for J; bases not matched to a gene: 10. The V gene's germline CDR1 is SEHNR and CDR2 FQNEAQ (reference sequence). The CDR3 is CASSFAAGWGNNEQFF. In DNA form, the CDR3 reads TGTGCCAGCAGCTTCGCAGCGGGATGGGGCAACAATGAGCAGTTCTTC.